This record covers a single T cell receptor beta chain. This record comes from a study of blood T cell repertoires in COVID-19. Study-wide context: Samples came from the United States, Italy and Spain, spanning acute and convalescent COVID-19.

Produced via immunoSEQ multiplex PCR; TCRdb's table is partial and in-frame only. The sample records 65,000 or so clones, around nine tenths being singletons. The CDR3 runs to 12 residues. V dropped 11 bases and J dropped 6; count of bases not matched to a gene: 10. From germline, CDR1 is MDHEN and CDR2 SYDVKM. The sample was peripheral blood. The sequence was obtained from a man aged 55-75 years with acute or convalescent COVID-19. The rearrangement joins TRBV28 to TRBJ2-7, with 7 bases that match TRBD1. CDR3 loop: CAVSGTVPEQYF. CDR3 nucleotide sequence: TGTGCCGTTTCCGGGACAGTTCCCGAGCAGTACTTC. The variable domain in full, with the rest retrieved from reference TRBV28 and TRBJ2-7, is DVKVTQSSRYLVKRTGEKVFLECVQDMDHENMFWYRQDPGLGLRLIYFSYDVKMKEKGDIPEGYSVSREKKERFSLILESASTNQTSMYLCAVSGTVPEQYFGPGTRLTVT.